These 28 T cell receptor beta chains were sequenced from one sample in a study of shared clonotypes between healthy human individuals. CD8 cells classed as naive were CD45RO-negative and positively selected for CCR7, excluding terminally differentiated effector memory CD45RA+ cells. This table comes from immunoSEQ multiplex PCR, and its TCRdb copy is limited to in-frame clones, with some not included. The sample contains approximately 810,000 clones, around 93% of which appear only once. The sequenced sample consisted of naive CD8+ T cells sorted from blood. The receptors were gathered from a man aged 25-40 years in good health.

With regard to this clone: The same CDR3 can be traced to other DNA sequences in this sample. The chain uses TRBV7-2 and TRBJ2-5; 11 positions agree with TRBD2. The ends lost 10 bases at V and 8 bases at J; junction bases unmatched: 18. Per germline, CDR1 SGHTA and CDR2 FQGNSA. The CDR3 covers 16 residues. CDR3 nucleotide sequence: TGTGCCATCCCACTAGCGGGAGTTGCCCGACGTGTAACCCAGTACTTC. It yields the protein CAIPLAGVARRVTQYF. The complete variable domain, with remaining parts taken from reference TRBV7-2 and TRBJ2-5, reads GAGVSQSPSNKVTEKGKDVELRCDPISGHTALYWYRQSLGQGLEFLIYFQGNSAPDKSGLPSDRFSAERTGGSVSTLTIQRTQQEDSAVYLCAIPLAGVARRVTQYFGPGTRLLVL.

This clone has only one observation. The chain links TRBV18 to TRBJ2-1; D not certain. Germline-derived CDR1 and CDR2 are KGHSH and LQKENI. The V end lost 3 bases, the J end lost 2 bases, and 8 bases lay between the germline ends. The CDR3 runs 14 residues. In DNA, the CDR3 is TGTGCCAGCTCACCGGGCCGGCCCTACAATGAGCAGTTCTTC. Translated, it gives CASSPGRPYNEQFF.

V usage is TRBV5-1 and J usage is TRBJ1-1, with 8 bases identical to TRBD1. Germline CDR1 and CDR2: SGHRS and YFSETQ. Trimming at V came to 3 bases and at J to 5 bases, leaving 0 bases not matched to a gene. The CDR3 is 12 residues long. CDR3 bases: TGCGCCAGCAGCTACAGGGGGACTGAAGCTTTCTTT. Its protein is CASSYRGTEAFF.

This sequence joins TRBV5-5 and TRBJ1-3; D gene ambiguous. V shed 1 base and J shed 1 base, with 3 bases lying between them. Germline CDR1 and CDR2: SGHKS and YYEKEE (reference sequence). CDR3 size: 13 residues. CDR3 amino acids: CASSLWSGNTIYF. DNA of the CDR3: TGTGCCAGCAGCTTGTGGTCTGGAAACACCATATATTTT.

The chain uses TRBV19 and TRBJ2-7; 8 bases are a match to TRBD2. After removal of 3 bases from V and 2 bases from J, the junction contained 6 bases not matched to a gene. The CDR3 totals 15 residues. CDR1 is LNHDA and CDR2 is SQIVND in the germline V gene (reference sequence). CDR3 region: CASSISGGAAYEQYF. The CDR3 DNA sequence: TGTGCCAGTAGTATCAGCGGGGGCGCAGCCTACGAGCAGTACTTC. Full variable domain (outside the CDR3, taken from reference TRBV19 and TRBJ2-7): DGGITQSPKYLFRKEGQNVTLSCEQNLNHDAMYWYRQDPGQGLRLIYYSQIVNDFQKGDIAEGYSVSREKKESFPLTVTSAQKNPTAFYLCASSISGGAAYEQYFGPGTRLTVT.

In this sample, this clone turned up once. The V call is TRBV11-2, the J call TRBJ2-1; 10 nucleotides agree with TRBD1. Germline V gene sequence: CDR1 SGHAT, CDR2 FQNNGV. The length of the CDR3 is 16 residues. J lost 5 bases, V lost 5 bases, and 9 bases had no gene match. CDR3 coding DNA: TGTGCCAGCAGCCCTATCCCCGGGACAGGGGACAATGAGCAGTTCTTC. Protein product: CASSPIPGTGDNEQFF.

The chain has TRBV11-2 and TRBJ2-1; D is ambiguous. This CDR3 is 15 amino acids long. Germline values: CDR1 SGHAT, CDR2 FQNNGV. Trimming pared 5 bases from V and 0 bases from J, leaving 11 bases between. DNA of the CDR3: TGTGCCAGCAGCGGATGGGAAAGCTCCTACAATGAGCAGTTCTTC. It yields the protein CASSGWESSYNEQFF.

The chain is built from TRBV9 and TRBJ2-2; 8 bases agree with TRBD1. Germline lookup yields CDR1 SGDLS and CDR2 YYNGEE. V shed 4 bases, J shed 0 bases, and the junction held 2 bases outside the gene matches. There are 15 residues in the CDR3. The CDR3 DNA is TGTGCCAGCAGCCCAGGGGGCTCGAACACCGGGGAGCTGTTTTTT. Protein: CASSPGGSNTGELFF. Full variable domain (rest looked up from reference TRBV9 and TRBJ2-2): DSGVTQTPKHLITATGQRVTLRCSPRSGDLSVYWYQQSLDQGLQFLIQYYNGEERAKGNILERFSAQQFPDLHSELNLSSLELGDSALYFCASSPGGSNTGELFFGEGSRLTVL.

The CDR3 DNA sequence: TGTGCCAGCATTAGTCTAGCGGGAGGAGAGACCCAGTACTTC. Encoded protein: CASISLAGGETQYF. The chain carries TRBV28 and TRBJ2-5; 11 bases are shared with TRBD2. There are 14 residues in the CDR3. In germline, CDR1 is MDHEN, CDR2 SYDVKM. With V trimmed by 7 bases and J by 4 bases, 5 bases remained unmatched.

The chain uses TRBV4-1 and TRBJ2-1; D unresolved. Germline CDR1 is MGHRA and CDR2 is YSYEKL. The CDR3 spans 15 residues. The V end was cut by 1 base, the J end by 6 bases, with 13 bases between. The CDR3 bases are TGCGCCAGCAGCCAAGTTTGGGGTTCTGGCAATGAGCAGTTCTTC. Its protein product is CASSQVWGSGNEQFF.

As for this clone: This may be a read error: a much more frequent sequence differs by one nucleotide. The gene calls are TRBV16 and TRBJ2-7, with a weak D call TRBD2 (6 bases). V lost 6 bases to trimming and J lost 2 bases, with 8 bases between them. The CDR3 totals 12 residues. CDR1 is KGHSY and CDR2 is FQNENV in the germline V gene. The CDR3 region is CASRGGTYEQYF. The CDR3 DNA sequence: TGTGCCAGCAGGGGGGGTACCTACGAGCAGTACTTC.

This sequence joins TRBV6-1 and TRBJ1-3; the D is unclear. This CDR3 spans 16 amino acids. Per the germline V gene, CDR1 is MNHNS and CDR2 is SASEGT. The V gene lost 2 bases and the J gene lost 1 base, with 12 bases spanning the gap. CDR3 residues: CASSEIGYGSGNTIYF. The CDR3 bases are TGTGCCAGCAGTGAAATAGGGTATGGTTCTGGAAACACCATATATTTT.

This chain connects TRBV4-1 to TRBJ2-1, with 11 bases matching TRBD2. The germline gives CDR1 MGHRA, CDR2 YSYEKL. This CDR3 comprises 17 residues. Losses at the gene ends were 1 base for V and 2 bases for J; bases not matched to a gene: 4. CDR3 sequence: CASSQVGSGRAYNEQFF. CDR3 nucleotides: TGCGCCAGCAGCCAAGTCGGTAGCGGGAGGGCCTACAATGAGCAGTTCTTC.

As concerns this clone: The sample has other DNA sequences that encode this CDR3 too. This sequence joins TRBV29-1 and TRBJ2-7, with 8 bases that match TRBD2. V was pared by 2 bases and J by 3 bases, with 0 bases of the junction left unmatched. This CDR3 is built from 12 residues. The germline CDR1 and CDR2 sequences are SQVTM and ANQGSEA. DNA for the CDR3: TGCAGCGTTGAAAGCGGGAGCTACGAGCAGTACTTC. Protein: CSVESGSYEQYF.

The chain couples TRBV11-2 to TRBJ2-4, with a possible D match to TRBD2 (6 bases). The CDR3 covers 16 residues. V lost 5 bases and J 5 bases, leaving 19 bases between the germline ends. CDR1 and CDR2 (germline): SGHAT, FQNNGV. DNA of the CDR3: TGTGCCAGCAGCAATTGGGCTAGCGAGCACCAAAACATTCAGTACTTC. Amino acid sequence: CASSNWASEHQNIQYF.

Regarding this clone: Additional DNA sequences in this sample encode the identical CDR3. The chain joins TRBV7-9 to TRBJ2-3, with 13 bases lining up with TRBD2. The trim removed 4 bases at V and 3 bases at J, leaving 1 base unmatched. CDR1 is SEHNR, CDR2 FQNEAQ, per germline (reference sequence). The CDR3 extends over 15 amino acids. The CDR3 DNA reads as TGTGCCAGCAGCTCGACTAGCGGGAGGACAGATACGCAGTATTTT. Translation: CASSSTSGRTDTQYF.

The CDR3 DNA is TGTGCCAGCAGTTCGGGACAGAGAGAAGCTTTCTTT. It translates to CASSSGQREAFF. The V gene is TRBV27, the J gene TRBJ1-1; 7 nucleotides align to TRBD1. The CDR3 contains 12 residues. V gave up 4 bases and J gave up 8 bases; unmatched junction bases: 4. Per the germline V gene, CDR1 is MNHEY and CDR2 is SMNVEV (reference sequence).

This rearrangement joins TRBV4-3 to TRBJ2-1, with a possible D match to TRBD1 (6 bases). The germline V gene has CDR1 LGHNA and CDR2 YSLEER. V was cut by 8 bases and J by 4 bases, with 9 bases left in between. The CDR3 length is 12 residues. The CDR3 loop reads CASQDRYNEQFF. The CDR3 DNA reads TGCGCCAGCCAAGACAGGTACAATGAGCAGTTCTTC.

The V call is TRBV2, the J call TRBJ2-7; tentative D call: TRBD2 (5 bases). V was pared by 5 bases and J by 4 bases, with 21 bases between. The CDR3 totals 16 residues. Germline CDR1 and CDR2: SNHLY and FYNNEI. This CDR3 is CASSSKMSKEGYEQYF. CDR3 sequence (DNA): TGTGCCAGCAGTTCTAAAATGAGTAAAGAGGGATACGAGCAGTACTTC.

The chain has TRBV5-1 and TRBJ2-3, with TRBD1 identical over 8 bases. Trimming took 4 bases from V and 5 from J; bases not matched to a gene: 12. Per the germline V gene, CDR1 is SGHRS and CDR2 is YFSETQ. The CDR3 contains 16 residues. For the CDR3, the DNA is TGCGCCAGCAGCGTAAGGGGGACAGGCAGAGAAGATACGCAGTATTTT. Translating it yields CASSVRGTGREDTQYF.

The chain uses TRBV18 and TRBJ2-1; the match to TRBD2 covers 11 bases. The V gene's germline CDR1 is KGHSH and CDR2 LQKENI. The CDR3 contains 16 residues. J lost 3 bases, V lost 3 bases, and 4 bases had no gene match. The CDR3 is CASSPGLADFYNEQFF. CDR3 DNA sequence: TGTGCCAGCTCACCGGGACTAGCGGATTTCTACAATGAGCAGTTCTTC.

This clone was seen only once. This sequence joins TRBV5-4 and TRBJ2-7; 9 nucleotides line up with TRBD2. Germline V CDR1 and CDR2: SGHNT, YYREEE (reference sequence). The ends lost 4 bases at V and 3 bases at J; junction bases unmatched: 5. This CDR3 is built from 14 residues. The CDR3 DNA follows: TGTGCCAGCAGCGGGGGGACTAGCAGCTACGAGCAGTACTTC. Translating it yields CASSGGTSSYEQYF.

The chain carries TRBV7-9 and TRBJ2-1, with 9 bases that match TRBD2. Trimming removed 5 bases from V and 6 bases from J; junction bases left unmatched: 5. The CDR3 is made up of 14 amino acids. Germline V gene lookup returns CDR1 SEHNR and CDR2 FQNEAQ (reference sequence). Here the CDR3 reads CASSRSGRFNEQFF. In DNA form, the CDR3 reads TGTGCCAGCAGCCGGAGCGGGAGGTTCAATGAGCAGTTCTTC.

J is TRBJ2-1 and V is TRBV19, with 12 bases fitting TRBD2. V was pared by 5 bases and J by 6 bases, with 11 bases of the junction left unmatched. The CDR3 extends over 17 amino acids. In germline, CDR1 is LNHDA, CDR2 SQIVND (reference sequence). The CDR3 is CASSSRLAGELGNEQFF. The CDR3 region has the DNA TGTGCCAGTAGTTCCAGACTAGCGGGAGAGTTGGGCAATGAGCAGTTCTTC.

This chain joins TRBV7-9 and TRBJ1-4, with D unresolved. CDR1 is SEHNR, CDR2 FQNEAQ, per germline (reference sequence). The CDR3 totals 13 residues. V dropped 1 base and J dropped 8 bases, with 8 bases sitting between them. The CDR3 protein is CASSLVGGEKLFF. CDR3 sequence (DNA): TGTGCCAGCAGCTTAGTAGGCGGGGAAAAACTGTTTTTT.

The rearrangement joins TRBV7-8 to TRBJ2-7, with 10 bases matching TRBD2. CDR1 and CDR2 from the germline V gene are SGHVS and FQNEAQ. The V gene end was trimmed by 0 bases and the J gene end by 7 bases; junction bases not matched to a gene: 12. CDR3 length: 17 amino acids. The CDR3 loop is CASSLAGLAVPTWEQYF. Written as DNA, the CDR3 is TGTGCCAGCAGCTTAGCTGGACTAGCGGTTCCTACGTGGGAGCAGTACTTC.

The CDR3 bases are TGTGCCAGCAGCCCCTCGCGGGGGGGGACCTACGAGCAGTACTTC. This sequence encodes CASSPSRGGTYEQYF. This rearrangement joins TRBV7-8 to TRBJ2-7; 9 nucleotides line up with TRBD2. The CDR3 contains 15 residues. The germline V gene encodes CDR1 SGHVS and CDR2 FQNEAQ. V lost 5 bases, J lost 2 bases, and 7 bases stayed unmatched.

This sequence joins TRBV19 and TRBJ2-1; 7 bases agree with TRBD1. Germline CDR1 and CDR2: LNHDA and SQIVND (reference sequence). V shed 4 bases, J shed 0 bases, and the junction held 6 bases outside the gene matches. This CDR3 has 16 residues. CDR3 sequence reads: CASSKDRDNSYNEQFF. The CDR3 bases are TGTGCCAGTAGTAAAGACAGGGACAACTCCTACAATGAGCAGTTCTTC.